Below are 17 T cell receptor beta chains sequenced from a single sample in a study of cytomegalovirus exposure and HLA in healthy donors. The PCR contained 60 Vbeta and 13 Jbeta primers. TCRdb's table, derived via immunoSEQ multiplex PCR, lists solely in-frame clones and lacks some. The table has roughly 180,000 clones, 80% seen once. The sample consisted of PBMCs. The source is a man between 25 and 39 years old in good health and CMV-seronegative.

V is TRBV6-1 and J is TRBJ2-5; 8 bases match TRBD1. V lost 6 bases, J lost 4 bases, and 7 bases stayed unmatched. Per germline, CDR1 MNHNS and CDR2 SASEGT. The CDR3 length is 14 residues. This chain's CDR3 is CASSVFDRGETQYF. In DNA form, the CDR3 reads TGTGCCAGCAGCGTATTCGACAGGGGAGAGACCCAGTACTTC.

This clone was seen only once. The chain employs TRBV5-6 and TRBJ2-5; 8 nucleotides agree with TRBD2. V shed 3 bases, J shed 5 bases, and the junction held 6 bases outside the gene matches. This CDR3 spans 14 amino acids. Per germline, CDR1 SGHDT and CDR2 YYEEEE. Written as DNA, the CDR3 is TGTGCCAGCAGCTCGGGGGGGGCCGGGGAGACCCAGTACTTC. Amino acids: CASSSGGAGETQYF.

This clone was counted a few times. The chain uses TRBV29-1 and TRBJ2-2; 9 positions match TRBD2. Per germline, CDR1 SQVTM and CDR2 ANQGSEA. Trimming took 5 bases from V and 4 from J; bases not matched to a gene: 5. The CDR3 sequence is 14 residues long. Here the CDR3 DNA reads TGCAGCGTTATTGGGACTAGCAGCACCGGGGAGCTGTTTTTT. Its translation is CSVIGTSSTGELFF.

The chain couples TRBV30 to TRBJ1-6; maybe TRBD1 (6 bases). The CDR3 loop spans 15 amino acids. Trimming removed 1 base at V and 7 bases at J, with 14 bases between. Germline CDR1 reads GTSNPN; CDR2 reads SVGIG (reference sequence). The CDR3 DNA reads as TGTGCCTGGAGTGCCTCAGACAGGCCGAATTCACCCCTCCACTTT. Protein product: CAWSASDRPNSPLHF. The full variable domain, its missing parts supplied by reference TRBV30 and TRBJ1-6, is SQTIHQWPATLVQPVGSPLSLECTVEGTSNPNLYWYRQAAGRGLQLLFYSVGIGQISSEVPQNLSASRPQDRQFILSSKKLLLSDSGFYLCAWSASDRPNSPLHFGNGTRLTVT.

V gene TRBV4-3 combines with J gene TRBJ1-1; 7 positions match TRBD1. Losses at the gene ends were 3 bases for V and 4 bases for J; bases not matched to a gene: 11. In germline, CDR1 is LGHNA, CDR2 YSLEER. This CDR3 has 16 amino acids. The CDR3 coding sequence is TGCGCCAGCAGCCAGGGGGCCGAGACAGGGACCACTGAAGCTTTCTTT. Translated, it gives CASSQGAETGTTEAFF.

The rearrangement uses TRBV29-1 and TRBJ2-1, with D maybe TRBD1 (5 bases). The germline V and J ends were trimmed by 7 bases and 6 bases, with 19 bases remaining between them. Looked up from germline, CDR1 is SQVTM and CDR2 is ANQGSEA. CDR3 length equals 14 residues. The CDR3 here is CSAQGSNRGNEQFF. CDR3 sequence (DNA): TGCAGCGCCCAAGGTTCAAATAGGGGCAATGAGCAGTTCTTC.

This clone came up a few times. This chain joins TRBV7-5 and TRBJ1-6; the table's D call TRBD1 went unverified against the DNA. TRBV7-5 is a pseudogene. This CDR3 spans 14 amino acids. CDR3 sequence reads: CARSFGLNNSPLHF. DNA of the CDR3: TGTGCCAGAAGCTTTGGGCTGAATAATTCACCCCTCCACTTT.

The chain carries TRBV12-5 and TRBJ2-7; TRBD1 matches 8 bases. CDR3 length: 17 residues. V shed 5 bases, J shed 1 base, and the junction held 13 bases outside the gene matches. Germline V CDR1 and CDR2: LGHNT, FRNRAP. CDR3 nucleotides: TGTGCTAGTGGTCCCCACCCGGACAGGGTAAGGTCCTACGAGCAGTACTTC. It specifies CASGPHPDRVRSYEQYF. Full variable domain (remainder filled in from reference TRBV12-5 and TRBJ2-7): DARVTQTPRHKVTEMGQEVTMRCQPILGHNTVFWYRQTMMQGLELLAYFRNRAPLDDSGMPKDRFSAEMPDATLATLKIQPSEPRDSAVYFCASGPHPDRVRSYEQYFGPGTRLTVT.

The DNA for the CDR3 is TGTGCCAGCAGCCCGACAGGGGTATGGGAGACCCAGTACTTC. It codes for CASSPTGVWETQYF. The chain employs TRBV6-5 and TRBJ2-5, with 8 bases that match TRBD1. CDR3 length equals 14 residues. The V gene end was trimmed by 6 bases and the J gene end by 5 bases; junction bases not matched to a gene: 8. Germline V lookup: CDR1 MNHEY, CDR2 SVGAGI.

The rearrangement uses TRBV9 and TRBJ2-5; D is perhaps TRBD2 (6 bases). Trimming cost V 7 bases and J 3 bases, with 10 bases left between them. Looked up from germline, CDR1 is SGDLS and CDR2 is YYNGEE. The CDR3 loop spans 12 amino acids. CDR3 amino acids: CASAGFEETQYF. The CDR3 DNA is TGTGCCAGCGCGGGGTTTGAAGAGACCCAGTACTTC.

This chain uses TRBV5-4 with TRBJ2-1; TRBD1 aligns across 8 bases. The CDR3 totals 15 residues. The germline gives CDR1 SGHNT, CDR2 YYREEE (reference sequence). Trimming cost V 3 bases and J 7 bases; bases outside gene matches: 9. This CDR3 reads CASSSWTGQRNEQFF. CDR3 DNA: TGTGCCAGCAGCTCCTGGACAGGGCAGAGGAATGAGCAGTTCTTC. Drawing the rest from reference TRBV5-4 and TRBJ2-1, the complete variable domain is ETGVTQSPTHLIKTRGQQVTLRCSSQSGHNTVSWYQQALGQGPQFIFQYYREEENGRGNFPPRFSGLQFPNYSSELNVNALELDDSALYLCASSSWTGQRNEQFFGPGTRLTVL.

This clone was counted only a few times. V and J are TRBV5-5 and TRBJ2-7; 13 bases map to TRBD2. The CDR3 spans 17 residues. The germline V gene encodes CDR1 SGHKS and CDR2 YYEKEE (reference sequence). V was pared by 0 bases and J by 0 bases, with 3 bases of the junction left unmatched. The CDR3, as DNA: TGTGCCAGCAGCTTGGAGACTAGCGGGAGGAGCTCCTACGAGCAGTACTTC. As protein: CASSLETSGRSSYEQYF. Looking up the rest from reference TRBV5-5 and TRBJ2-7 gives the full variable domain: DAGVTQSPTHLIKTRGQQVTLRCSPISGHKSVSWYQQVLGQGPQFIFQYYEKEERGRGNFPDRFSARQFPNYSSELNVNALLLGDSALYLCASSLETSGRSSYEQYFGPGTRLTVT.

The chain is built from TRBV23-1 and TRBJ1-4, with TRBD1 as a possible D gene (5 bases). TRBV23-1 is treated as an ORF (open reading frame) with a function not yet certain. The CDR3 has 13 amino acids. Trimming removed 2 bases at V and 8 bases at J, with 9 bases between. The CDR3 region is CASSQQGEEKLFF. DNA for the CDR3: TGCGCCAGCAGTCAACAGGGCGAGGAAAAACTGTTTTTT.

The chain recombines TRBV5-1 with TRBJ1-3; the match to TRBD1 covers 7 bases. V lost 0 bases and J lost 4; bases outside the gene matches: 4. Germline values: CDR1 SGHRS, CDR2 YFSETQ. The CDR3 covers 15 residues. The CDR3 nucleotides read TGCGCCAGCAGCTTGGTTCAGGGGGGAGGAAACACCATATATTTT. Translated, it gives CASSLVQGGGNTIYF.

This rearrangement joins TRBV7-8 to TRBJ2-3; 8 bases line up with TRBD2. In germline, CDR1 is SGHVS, CDR2 FQNEAQ. V dropped 5 bases and J dropped 1; count of bases not matched to a gene: 8. CDR3 size: 16 residues. CDR3 coding DNA: TGTGCCAGCAGCCTACCCTCAGCGGGAGGCACAGATACGCAGTATTTT. Protein sequence: CASSLPSAGGTDTQYF.

V and J are TRBV9 and TRBJ2-2; 7 nucleotides agree with TRBD1. The CDR3 is made up of 13 amino acids. V dropped 5 bases and J dropped 6; count of bases not matched to a gene: 4. The germline gives CDR1 SGDLS, CDR2 YYNGEE. In DNA form, the CDR3 reads TGTGCCAGCAGACCGACAGGGCCCGGGGAGCTGTTTTTT. As protein: CASRPTGPGELFF.

V is TRBV7-3 and J is TRBJ2-5; D unresolved. V gave up 3 bases and J gave up 4 bases, with 3 bases separating them. The CDR3 sequence is 11 residues long. Germline values: CDR1 SGHTA, CDR2 FQGTGA. The CDR3 DNA follows: TGTGCCAGCAGCTTCGGAGAGACCCAGTACTTC. Translating gives CASSFGETQYF.